Listed below are T cell receptor beta chains from one sample, sequenced in a study of cytomegalovirus exposure and HLA in healthy donors. Using immunoSEQ multiplex PCR, the repertoire was profiled, and TCRdb retains in-frame clones only, with some absent. The sample contains 90,000 to 150,000 clones, over 60% of which appear only once. Sequences were obtained from PBMCs. These receptors all stem from a female donor in good health and CMV-seronegative. The CDR3 runs from the conserved cysteine through the conserved F or W. Fields, in order: V gene, J gene, CDR3 length, CDR3 protein.

v_gene: TRBV19
j_gene: TRBJ1-1
len: 16
CDR3aa: CASSIAQGANVAEAFF

v_gene: TRBV4-2
j_gene: TRBJ2-5
len: 16
CDR3aa: CASSQEFGGGAETQYF

v_gene: TRBV5-1
j_gene: TRBJ1-6
len: 14
CDR3aa: CASSLDGQNSPLHF

v_gene: TRBV7-9
j_gene: TRBJ2-5
len: 14
CDR3aa: CASSLAGFQETQYF

v_gene: TRBV30
j_gene: -
len: 11
CDR3aa: CAWSAGYEQYF

v_gene: TRBV19
j_gene: TRBJ1-2
len: 14
CDR3aa: CASSITTGRNGYTF

v_gene: TRBV7-9
j_gene: TRBJ2-3
len: 15
CDR3aa: CASSPHGLASDTQYF

v_gene: TRBV30
j_gene: TRBJ2-2
len: 15
CDR3aa: CAWSLRRTSTGELFF

v_gene: TRBV27
j_gene: TRBJ1-1
len: 15
CDR3aa: CASSPYQGANTEAFF

v_gene: TRBV7-3
j_gene: TRBJ2-2
len: 19
CDR3aa: CASSSRGGRGATNTGELFF

v_gene: TRBV5-5
j_gene: TRBJ1-4
len: 15
CDR3aa: CASSSFTATNEKLFF

v_gene: TRBV9
j_gene: TRBJ2-7
len: 14
CDR3aa: CASSAQGRPYEQYF

v_gene: TRBV5-1
j_gene: TRBJ2-2
len: 17
CDR3aa: CASSPEVAGVGTGELFF

v_gene: TRBV5-8
j_gene: TRBJ1-1
len: 10
CDR3aa: CASSLEGTFF

v_gene: TRBV9
j_gene: TRBJ2-2
len: 15
CDR3aa: CASSLSGQPTGELFF

v_gene: TRBV9
j_gene: TRBJ2-5
len: 15
CDR3aa: CASSVLAGSQETQYF

v_gene: TRBV6-5
j_gene: TRBJ1-3
len: 12
CDR3aa: CASSYCSLDADF

v_gene: TRBV2
j_gene: TRBJ1-1
len: 15
CDR3aa: CASRGTDNMNTEAFF

v_gene: TRBV30
j_gene: TRBJ1-6
len: 15
CDR3aa: CAWTTGFIGHSPLHF

v_gene: TRBV10-3
j_gene: TRBJ2-3
len: 16
CDR3aa: CAISEGSGGRGDTQYF

v_gene: TRBV2
j_gene: TRBJ2-5
len: 16
CDR3aa: CASSPGIAGNQETQYF

v_gene: TRBV7-3
j_gene: TRBJ2-1
len: 13
CDR3aa: CASSLREGNEQFF

v_gene: TRBV4-3
j_gene: TRBJ1-4
len: 17
CDR3aa: CASSQEGGRAFNEKLFF

v_gene: TRBV27
j_gene: TRBJ1-2
len: 14
CDR3aa: CASTTRGGVDGYTF

v_gene: TRBV2
j_gene: TRBJ2-2
len: 15
CDR3aa: CASMGSVANTGELFF

v_gene: TRBV30
j_gene: TRBJ1-2
len: 11
CDR3aa: CAWGGHWGYTF

v_gene: TRBV7-9
j_gene: TRBJ1-3
len: 16
CDR3aa: CASSPFVAGTGNTIYF

v_gene: TRBV6-1
j_gene: TRBJ1-6
len: 15
CDR3aa: CASSEARGGGSPLHF

v_gene: TRBV29-1
j_gene: TRBJ1-1
len: 13
CDR3aa: CSVGKRQGPEAFF

v_gene: TRBV19
j_gene: TRBJ1-3
len: 15
CDR3aa: CASRNRGPSGNTIYF

v_gene: TRBV19
j_gene: TRBJ2-1
len: 16
CDR3aa: CASSIKLPSSYNEQFF

v_gene: TRBV30
j_gene: TRBJ1-5
len: 15
CDR3aa: CAWRKGQGKGQPQHF

v_gene: TRBV5-5
j_gene: TRBJ1-4
len: 16
CDR3aa: CASSRQGQTTNEKLFF

v_gene: TRBV27
j_gene: TRBJ2-7
len: 14
CDR3aa: CASSSPGGNYEQYF

v_gene: TRBV11-1
j_gene: TRBJ1-2
len: 13
CDR3aa: CASSSSGGDGYTF

v_gene: TRBV6-5
j_gene: TRBJ1-5
len: 13
CDR3aa: CASKEVSNQPQHF

v_gene: TRBV5-1
j_gene: TRBJ2-1
len: 13
CDR3aa: CASSFDSNNEQFF

v_gene: TRBV2
j_gene: TRBJ2-5
len: 12
CDR3aa: CASSGDTQTQYF

v_gene: TRBV11-2
j_gene: TRBJ1-1
len: 16
CDR3aa: CASSRITGGIGTEAFF

v_gene: TRBV5-6
j_gene: TRBJ2-1
len: 15
CDR3aa: CASSLDRGKIDEQFF

v_gene: TRBV13
j_gene: TRBJ1-6
len: 15
CDR3aa: CASSLAAGGRSPLHF

v_gene: TRBV5-4
j_gene: TRBJ2-5
len: 16
CDR3aa: CASSFGGGDVTETQYF

v_gene: TRBV7-8
j_gene: TRBJ1-1
len: 14
CDR3aa: CASSLAGANTEAFF

v_gene: TRBV5-6
j_gene: TRBJ1-1
len: 16
CDR3aa: CASSLGTADVNTEAFF

v_gene: TRBV10-3
j_gene: TRBJ1-1
len: 14
CDR3aa: CAITKDSMNTEAFF

v_gene: TRBV6-1
j_gene: TRBJ1-5
len: 14
CDR3aa: CASSEAGQGQPQHF

v_gene: TRBV5-1
j_gene: TRBJ2-2
len: 15
CDR3aa: CASSRLAGDTGELFF

v_gene: TRBV18
j_gene: TRBJ2-7
len: 16
CDR3aa: CASSPYAGTGGSEQYF

v_gene: TRBV5-6
j_gene: TRBJ1-3
len: 16
CDR3aa: CASSWGTGASGNTIYF

v_gene: TRBV7-2
j_gene: TRBJ1-2
len: 13
CDR3aa: CASSLAAGNGYTF

v_gene: TRBV7-3
j_gene: TRBJ2-6
len: 16
CDR3aa: CASSSRTDSGANVLTF